Below, 21 T cell receptor beta chains from the same sample are listed, as sequenced in a study of blood T cell repertoires in COVID-19. TCRdb's copy holds only in-frame clones and misses some; the assay was immunoSEQ multiplex PCR. The sample holds over 120,000 clones, about 80% seen once. Sequenced input: peripheral blood. Receptor source: an older woman with acute or convalescent COVID-19.

The chain combines TRBV28 with TRBJ1-2; 8 nucleotides match TRBD1. Germline V CDR1 and CDR2: MDHEN, SYDVKM. J was trimmed by 0 bases and V by 7 bases; bases with no gene match: 10. This CDR3 region has 16 residues. The DNA of the CDR3 is TGTGCCAGCATGGACAGGGCCTTCCCGTCTAACTATGGCTACACCTTC. Translating it yields CASMDRAFPSNYGYTF.

The gene calls are TRBV5-1 and TRBJ2-3, with TRBD1 as a possible D gene (5 bases). The CDR3 contains 19 residues. The germline gives CDR1 SGHRS, CDR2 YFSETQ. The V end was cut by 3 bases, the J end by 2 bases, with 25 bases between. The CDR3 reads CASSSVLDTVSIFTDTQYF. DNA for the CDR3: TGCGCCAGCAGCTCGGTTTTGGACACCGTGTCTATCTTCACAGATACGCAGTATTTT.

This clone was seen more than once but under ten times. The chain employs TRBV30 and TRBJ2-7; D gene ambiguous. Germline values: CDR1 GTSNPN, CDR2 SVGIG (reference sequence). The V end lost 5 bases, the J end lost 2 bases, and 10 bases lay between the germline ends. CDR3 length equals 12 residues. This CDR3 reads CAWVPRTYEQYF. CDR3 bases: TGTGCCTGGGTTCCCCGTACCTACGAGCAGTACTTC.

J is TRBJ2-7 and V is TRBV11-2; 9 bases agree with TRBD1. CDR1 is SGHAT, CDR2 FQNNGV, per germline. J lost 0 bases, V lost 5 bases, and 11 bases had no gene match. The CDR3 sequence is 17 residues long. The CDR3 nucleotides read TGTGCCAGCAGCCGGGGGCGGACAGGGGTGAGCTCCTACGAGCAGTACTTC. It yields the protein CASSRGRTGVSSYEQYF.

DNA for the CDR3: TGTGCCAGCAGTTTAAGTGGGGGGAGCAATCAGCCCCAGCATTTT. This sequence encodes CASSLSGGSNQPQHF. This rearrangement joins TRBV28 to TRBJ1-5; D is perhaps TRBD1 (5 bases). Trimming removed 2 bases from V and 1 base from J, with 9 bases in between. Germline V gene data show CDR1 as MDHEN and CDR2 as SYDVKM. The CDR3 runs 15 residues.

V gene TRBV5-4 combines with J gene TRBJ1-2; perhaps TRBD1 as D (6 bases). Trimming took 0 bases from V and 8 from J, leaving 11 bases between them. Germline CDR1 and CDR2: SGHNT and YYREEE (reference sequence). The CDR3 runs 13 residues. CDR3 protein: CASSLVSGEGYTF. As DNA, the CDR3 is TGTGCCAGCAGCTTGGTCTCAGGGGAGGGCTACACCTTC. Filled out from reference TRBV5-4 and TRBJ1-2, the complete variable domain reads ETGVTQSPTHLIKTRGQQVTLRCSSQSGHNTVSWYQQALGQGPQFIFQYYREEENGRGNFPPRFSGLQFPNYSSELNVNALELDDSALYLCASSLVSGEGYTFGSGTRLTVV.

This chain uses TRBV30 with TRBJ1-2; D might be TRBD1 (5 bases). The germline V gene has CDR1 GTSNPN and CDR2 SVGIG (reference sequence). Deletions cut 5 bases from V and 8 bases from J, with 18 bases between. This CDR3 has 13 residues. CDR3: CAWFQVWRGGYTF. CDR3 in DNA: TGTGCCTGGTTCCAGGTCTGGCGGGGGGGCTACACCTTC.

V and J are TRBV28 and TRBJ1-2; the match to TRBD1 covers 8 bases. V lost 7 bases to trimming and J lost 8 bases; unmatched junction nucleotides: 15. There are 15 residues in the CDR3. Germline CDR1 reads MDHEN; CDR2 reads SYDVKM. The CDR3 sequence: CASTGGGQGSGGYTF. The CDR3 DNA reads as TGTGCCAGCACAGGCGGAGGACAGGGATCCGGAGGCTACACCTTC.

In this sample, this clone turned up once. CDR3 bases: TGTGCCAGCAGTTCTCCGGGACAGGGGGGAGGCTACACCTTC. Translation: CASSSPGQGGGYTF. This sequence joins TRBV28 and TRBJ1-2; 11 nucleotides match TRBD1. The CDR3 contains 14 residues. Trimming removed 4 bases from V and 8 bases from J; junction bases left unmatched: 6. Looked up from germline, CDR1 is MDHEN and CDR2 is SYDVKM.

CDR3 in DNA: TGTGCCAGCATTGGACAGGTGGGGGAAAATTCACCCCTCCACTTT. As protein: CASIGQVGENSPLHF. The chain recombines TRBV2 with TRBJ1-6, with 7 bases aligning to TRBD1. Trimming cost V 7 bases and J 7 bases; bases outside gene matches: 10. From germline, CDR1 is SNHLY and CDR2 FYNNEI. CDR3 length: 15 residues. The variable domain in full, with the rest retrieved from reference TRBV2 and TRBJ1-6, is EPEVTQTPSHQVTQMGQEVILRCVPISNHLYFYWYRQILGQKVEFLVSFYNNEISEKSEIFDDQFSVERPDGSNFTLKIRSTKLEDSAMYFCASIGQVGENSPLHFGNGTRLTVT.

This clone was counted once. The V gene is TRBV29-1, the J gene TRBJ2-1, with D possibly TRBD1 on 7 matching bases. From germline, CDR1 is SQVTM and CDR2 ANQGSEA. CDR3 size: 13 residues. Trimming shortened V by 5 bases and J by 10 bases, and 18 bases separated the two germline ends. The DNA of the CDR3 is TGCAGCGTTCCTTCAGGGGGGTCGAGAGAGCAGTTCTTC. Translated, it gives CSVPSGGSREQFF.

This chain links TRBV5-1 with TRBJ2-7, with D perhaps TRBD2 (6 bases). In germline, CDR1 is SGHRS, CDR2 YFSETQ. This CDR3 has 15 amino acids. V was pared by 1 base and J by 12 bases, with 23 bases between. The CDR3 spells CASSLFPGEGTSVYF. Here the CDR3 DNA reads TGCGCCAGCAGCTTGTTTCCGGGAGAAGGTACGAGCGTGTACTTC.

Only one count was recorded for this clone. This rearrangement joins TRBV11-3 to TRBJ1-2, with no clear D. V was shortened by 3 bases and J by 4 bases, with 21 bases between the two germline ends. From germline, CDR1 is SGHNT and CDR2 YENEEA. The CDR3 spans 17 residues. CDR3 loop: CASSFGGGPGSSYGYTF. The CDR3 DNA follows: TGTGCCAGCAGCTTCGGCGGAGGGCCTGGTTCAAGCTATGGCTACACCTTC.

The DNA of the CDR3 is TGTGCCAGCAGGGGACAGGGTGAAGCTTTCTTT. Translation gives CASRGQGEAFF. The rearrangement uses TRBV5-4 and TRBJ1-1, with 9 positions matching TRBD1. This CDR3 comprises 11 residues. The junction had 0 bases not matched to a gene; V was cut back by 5 bases and J by 7 bases. Looked up from germline, CDR1 is SGHNT and CDR2 is YYREEE (reference sequence).

The chain uses TRBV24-1 and TRBJ2-1; D possibly corresponds to TRBD1 (5 bases). CDR1 is KGHDR and CDR2 is SFDVKD in the germline V gene. V lost 9 bases and J lost 6, with 8 bases in between. The CDR3 spans 11 residues. CDR3 region: CATGALNEQFF. CDR3 DNA: TGTGCCACCGGGGCCCTCAATGAGCAGTTCTTC.

The chain couples TRBV4-1 to TRBJ1-4, with 7 positions matching TRBD1. CDR3 length: 17 residues. Germline values: CDR1 MGHRA, CDR2 YSYEKL. Trimming at V came to 4 bases and at J to 0 bases, leaving 8 bases not matched to a gene. The CDR3 sequence: CASSRWDRPTTNEKLFF. The CDR3 DNA is TGCGCCAGCAGCCGATGGGACAGACCAACAACTAATGAAAAACTGTTTTTT.

The sample holds a few counts of this clone. The rearrangement joins TRBV6-5 to TRBJ1-4; D is ambiguous. The CDR3 spans 15 residues. Deletions cut 0 bases from V and 3 bases from J, with 8 bases between. Germline V gene sequence: CDR1 MNHEY, CDR2 SVGAGI. Written as DNA, the CDR3 is TGTGCCAGCAGTTACTCCCCGGAGGCTAATGAAAAACTGTTTTTT. Protein product: CASSYSPEANEKLFF.

This rearrangement joins TRBV7-2 to TRBJ2-1; 8 nucleotides line up with TRBD1. The germline gives CDR1 SGHTA, CDR2 FQGNSA. Germline trimming cut 4 bases from V and 4 bases from J; bases unmatched to any gene: 9. The length of the CDR3 is 16 residues. CDR3 loop: CASSYFGQGPYNEQFF. The CDR3, as DNA: TGTGCCAGCAGCTACTTTGGACAGGGCCCATACAATGAGCAGTTCTTC.

The chain uses TRBV20-1 and TRBJ1-5; tentative D call: TRBD1 (6 bases). CDR1 DFQATT and CDR2 SNEGSKA come from the germline V gene (reference sequence). Trimming left V 3 bases short and J 0 bases short, with 12 bases between. The CDR3 runs 15 residues. DNA of the CDR3: TGCAGTGCTAGTCTAGGGGGTCGTAGCAATCAGCCCCAGCATTTT. Translated, it gives CSASLGGRSNQPQHF.

The V call is TRBV6-2 or TRBV6-3, the J call TRBJ2-1; 8 nucleotides match TRBD1. Germline V CDR1 and CDR2: MNHEY, SVGEGT. With V trimmed by 6 bases and J by 2 bases, 6 bases remained unmatched. The CDR3 contains 15 residues. Here the CDR3 reads CASSRDRFTYNEQFF. The DNA of the CDR3 is TGTGCCAGCAGCCGGGACAGGTTTACCTACAATGAGCAGTTCTTC.

The chain couples TRBV19 to TRBJ1-3; D remains unclear. The CDR3 loop spans 14 amino acids. With 3 bases removed from V and 1 base from J, the gap between germline ends came to 7 bases. The germline CDR1 and CDR2 sequences are LNHDA and SQIVND (reference sequence). CDR3 nucleotides: TGTGCCAGTAGTATTGGAGGATCTGGAAACACCATATATTTT. Translated: CASSIGGSGNTIYF.